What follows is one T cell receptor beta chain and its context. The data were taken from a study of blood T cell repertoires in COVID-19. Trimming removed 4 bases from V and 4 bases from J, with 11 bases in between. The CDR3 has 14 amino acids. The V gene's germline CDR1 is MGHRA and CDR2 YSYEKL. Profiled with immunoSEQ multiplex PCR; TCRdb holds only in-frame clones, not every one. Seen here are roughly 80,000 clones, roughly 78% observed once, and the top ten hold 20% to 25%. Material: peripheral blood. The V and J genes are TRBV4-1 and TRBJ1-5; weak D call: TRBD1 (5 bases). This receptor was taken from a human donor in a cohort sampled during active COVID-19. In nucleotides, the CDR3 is TGCGCCAGCAGCCCCTTACAGGAGAATCAGCCCCAGCATTTT. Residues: CASSPLQENQPQHF.